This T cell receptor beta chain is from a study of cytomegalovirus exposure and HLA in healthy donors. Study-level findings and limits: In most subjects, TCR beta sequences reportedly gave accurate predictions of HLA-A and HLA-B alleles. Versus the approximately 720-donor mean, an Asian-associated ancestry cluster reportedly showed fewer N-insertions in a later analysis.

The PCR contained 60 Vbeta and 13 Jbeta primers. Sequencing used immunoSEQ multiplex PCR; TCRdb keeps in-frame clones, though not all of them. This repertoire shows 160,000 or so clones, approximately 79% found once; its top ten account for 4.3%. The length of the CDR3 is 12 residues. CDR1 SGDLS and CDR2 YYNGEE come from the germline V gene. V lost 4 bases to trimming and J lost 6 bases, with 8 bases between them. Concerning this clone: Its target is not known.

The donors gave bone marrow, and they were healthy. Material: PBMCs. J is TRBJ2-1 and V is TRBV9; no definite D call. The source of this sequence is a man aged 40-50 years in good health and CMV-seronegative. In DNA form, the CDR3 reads TGTGCCAGCAGCCCCGATAGCAATGAGCAGTTCTTC. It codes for CASSPDSNEQFF.